This TCR beta chain comes out of a study of cytotoxic CD8 clonotypes in ibrutinib-treated CLL. TCRdb keeps only in-frame clones here, not all; method: immunoSEQ multiplex PCR. The sample includes 43,000 or so clones, 60% to 70% of them seen just once. Notes on this clone: Its matching antigen is unknown.

Whole-study results and caveats: There were few public clonotypes, and on treatment they contracted or stayed stable.

The trim removed 8 bases at V and 4 bases at J, leaving 1 base unmatched. This CDR3 has 12 amino acids. CDR1 is MGHDK and CDR2 is SYGVNS in the germline V gene. V is TRBV25-1 and J is TRBJ2-2; 7 nucleotides agree with TRBD2. This TCR derives from a human donor with chronic lymphocytic leukemia. The specimen was PBMCs, collected after 24 months of ibrutinib treatment. The CDR3 reads CASSGGTGELFF. CDR3 DNA sequence: TGTGCCAGCTCGGGAGGCACCGGGGAGCTGTTTTTT.